A single sample is the source of the 6 T cell receptor beta chains below, sequenced in a study of T cell responses to AZD1222 COVID-19 vaccine. The data were produced by immunoSEQ multiplex PCR, yet TCRdb's version contains in-frame clones alone and is incomplete. The data contain around 140,000 clones, over 85% of them seen just once; the ten biggest clones take up 1.5% to 2%. The material was peripheral blood, obtained 28 days after the second AZD1222 dose. The receptor source for this set is an adult who received the AZD1222 COVID-19 vaccine.

This clone was detected a few times. The V gene is TRBV7-9, the J gene TRBJ1-5; 9 nucleotides align to TRBD1. Germline CDR1 SEHNR, CDR2 FQNEAQ (reference sequence). The V and J ends lost 5 bases and 0 bases, in that order; junction bases with no gene match: 2. This CDR3 contains 15 residues. Here the CDR3 reads CASSGTGNSNQPQHF. DNA of the CDR3: TGTGCCAGCAGCGGGACAGGGAATAGCAATCAGCCCCAGCATTTT.

Only one count was recorded for this clone. This chain connects TRBV7-9 to TRBJ2-2; D is unresolved. Germline lookup yields CDR1 SEHNR and CDR2 FQNEAQ (reference sequence). V was shortened by 0 bases and J by 3 bases, with 14 bases between the two germline ends. The CDR3 contains 17 residues. CDR3 DNA: TGTGCCAGCAGCTTAGCGTTCGGCGCCAGCGACACCGGGGAGCTGTTTTTT. It translates to CASSLAFGASDTGELFF.

The V call is TRBV28, the J call TRBJ1-5, with D maybe TRBD1 (6 bases). V shed 6 bases and J shed 2 bases, with 20 bases lying between them. This CDR3 is 17 amino acids long. Looked up from germline, CDR1 is MDHEN and CDR2 is SYDVKM. This CDR3 is CASSHSPGTLGNQPQHF. The CDR3 DNA sequence: TGTGCCAGCAGCCACTCGCCCGGGACACTGGGCAATCAGCCCCAGCATTTT.

This clone was detected only a few times. This rearrangement joins TRBV4-3 to TRBJ2-7; a weak D match, TRBD2 (5 bases). The length of the CDR3 is 15 residues. Germline lookup yields CDR1 LGHNA and CDR2 YSLEER. The ends were cut back, 1 base at V and 4 bases at J, with 14 bases in the middle. The CDR3 DNA follows: TGCGCCAGCAGCCAAGTACTCGCGGACTTATACGAGCAGTACTTC. It is translated as CASSQVLADLYEQYF.

This clone has a single count. The chain joins TRBV4-1 to TRBJ2-7; D is undetermined. In germline, CDR1 is MGHRA, CDR2 YSYEKL. Trimming took 4 bases from V and 3 from J, leaving 13 bases between them. This CDR3 is 14 amino acids long. This CDR3 reads CASSPHSMSYEQYF. Here the CDR3 DNA reads TGCGCCAGCAGCCCCCACTCTATGAGCTACGAGCAGTACTTC.

The chain links TRBV10-3 to TRBJ1-1; D not resolved. This CDR3 region has 15 residues. The V gene's germline CDR1 is ENHRY and CDR2 SYGVKD. The V end was cut by 3 bases, the J end by 8 bases, with 19 bases between. DNA of the CDR3: TGTGCCATCAGTGATGGTGAGGCCGGGAGAGGGGAAGCTTTCTTT. It encodes CAISDGEAGRGEAFF.